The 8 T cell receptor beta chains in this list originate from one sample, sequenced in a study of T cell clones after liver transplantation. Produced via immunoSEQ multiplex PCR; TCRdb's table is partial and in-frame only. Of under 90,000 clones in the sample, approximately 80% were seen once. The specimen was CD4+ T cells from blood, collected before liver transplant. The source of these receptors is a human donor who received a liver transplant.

CDR3 amino acids: CASSLWPKADTQYF. DNA for the CDR3: TGTGCCAGCAGCTTGTGGCCTAAGGCAGATACGCAGTATTTT. The chain employs TRBV7-9 and TRBJ2-3; D is undetermined. Trimming took off 3 bases at V and 4 bases at J, with 11 bases between the two ends. This CDR3 has 14 amino acids. Germline CDR1 reads SEHNR; CDR2 reads FQNEAQ (reference sequence).

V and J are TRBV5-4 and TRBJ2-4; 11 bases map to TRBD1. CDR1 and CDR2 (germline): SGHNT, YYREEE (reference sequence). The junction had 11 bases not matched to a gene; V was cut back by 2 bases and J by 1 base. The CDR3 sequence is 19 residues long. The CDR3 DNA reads TGTGCCAGCAGCTTACCCGGGACAGGGGGTATATCGGCCAAAAACATTCAGTACTTC. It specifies CASSLPGTGGISAKNIQYF.

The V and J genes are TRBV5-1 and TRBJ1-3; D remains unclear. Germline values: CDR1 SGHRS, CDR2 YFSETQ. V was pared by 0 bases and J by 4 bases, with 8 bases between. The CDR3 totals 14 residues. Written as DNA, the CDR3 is TGCGCCAGCAGCTTGGTTTTCGGGGGAAACACCATATATTTT. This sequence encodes CASSLVFGGNTIYF. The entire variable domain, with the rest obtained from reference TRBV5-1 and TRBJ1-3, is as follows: KAGVTQTPRYLIKTRGQQVTLSCSPISGHRSVSWYQQTPGQGLQFLFEYFSETQRNKGNFPGRFSGRQFSNSRSEMNVSTLELGDSALYLCASSLVFGGNTIYFGEGSWLTVV.

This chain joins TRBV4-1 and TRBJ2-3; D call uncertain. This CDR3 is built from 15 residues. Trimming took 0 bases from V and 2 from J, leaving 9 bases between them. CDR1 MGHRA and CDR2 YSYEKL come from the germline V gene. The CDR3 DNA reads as TGCGCCAGCAGCCAAGATGGAGTAATCACAGATACGCAGTATTTT. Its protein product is CASSQDGVITDTQYF.

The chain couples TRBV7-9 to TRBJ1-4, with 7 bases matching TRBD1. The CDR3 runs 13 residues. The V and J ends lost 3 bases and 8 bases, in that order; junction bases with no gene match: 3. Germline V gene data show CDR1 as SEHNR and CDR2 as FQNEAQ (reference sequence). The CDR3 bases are TGTGCCAGCAGCTTGGGACAGAAAGAAAAACTGTTTTTT. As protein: CASSLGQKEKLFF.

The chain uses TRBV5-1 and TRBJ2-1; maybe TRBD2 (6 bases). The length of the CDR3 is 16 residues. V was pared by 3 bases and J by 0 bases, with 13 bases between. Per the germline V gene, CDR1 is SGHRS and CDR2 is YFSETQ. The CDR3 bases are TGCGCCAGCAGCTGGGCGACTAGTTTCTCCTACAATGAGCAGTTCTTC. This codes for CASSWATSFSYNEQFF.

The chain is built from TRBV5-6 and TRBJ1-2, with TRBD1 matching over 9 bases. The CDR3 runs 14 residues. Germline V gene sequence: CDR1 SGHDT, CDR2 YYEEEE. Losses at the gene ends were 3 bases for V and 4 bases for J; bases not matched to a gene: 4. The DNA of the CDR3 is TGTGCCAGCAGCTACAGGGGGCGCTTCTATGGCTACACCTTC. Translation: CASSYRGRFYGYTF. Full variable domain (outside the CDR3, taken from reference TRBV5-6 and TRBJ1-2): DAGVTQSPTHLIKTRGQQVTLRCSPKSGHDTVSWYQQALGQGPQFIFQYYEEEERQRGNFPDRFSGHQFPNYSSELNVNALLLGDSALYLCASSYRGRFYGYTFGSGTRLTVV.

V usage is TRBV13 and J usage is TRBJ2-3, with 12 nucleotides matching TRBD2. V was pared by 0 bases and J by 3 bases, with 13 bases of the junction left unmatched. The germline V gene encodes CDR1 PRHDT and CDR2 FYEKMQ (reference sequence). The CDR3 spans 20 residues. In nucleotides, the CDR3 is TGTGCCAGCAGCTTAGGGGGTCGGCTAGCGGGAGGGCCGGGGACAGATACGCAGTATTTT. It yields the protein CASSLGGRLAGGPGTDTQYF.